This T cell receptor (beta chain) emerged from a study of T-cell memory formation after mild COVID-19. Findings of the study overall: Among contracting clones, CD4+ were mainly CM/EM and CD8+ enriched in EMRA. Memory cells collected pre-infection included some clones that later responded, suggesting cross-reactive memory joined. Clones shrinking between day 15 and 85 showed a balanced CD4/CD8 split, and those that grew later tilted toward CD4+.

TCRdb passed the 5' RACE reads through MiXCR, listing each CDR3 protein once. The sample carries 150,000 to 200,000 distinct CDR3 sequences, about 14% recorded once. Germline CDR1 reads SGHAT; CDR2 reads FQNNGV. The trim removed 5 bases at V and 5 bases at J, leaving 6 bases unmatched. There are 14 residues in the CDR3. Remarks on this clonotype: Its antigen is undetermined.

The sequencing sample was made of PBMCs or a T cell subset sorted from them (not recorded which). The receptor was isolated from an adult woman who had mild COVID-19 (a few samples of this study predate the infection). Cell type and time point are not known. The chain joins TRBV11-2 to TRBJ1-5; 7 bases are a match to TRBD1. The chain's CDR3 is CASSPFTGDQPQHF. The CDR3 DNA reads as TGTGCCAGCAGCCCCTTTACAGGGGATCAGCCCCAGCATTTT.